These T cell receptor beta chains were read from a single sample in a study of shared clonotypes between healthy human individuals. The repertoire was sequenced with immunoSEQ multiplex PCR; TCRdb's copy has only in-frame clones and lacks some. The repertoire holds about half a million clones, roughly 83% seen once, with 13% in the top ten. The sample comprised PBMCs. The receptors come from a woman between 35 and 50 years old in good health. Some clones in this sample may be carry-over from other donors' samples. The conserved cysteine and the conserved F or W are not part of the CDR3 here.

V gene	J gene	CDR3 protein
TRBV11-2	TRBJ2-7	ASSSGQGLYEQY
TRBV15	TRBJ2-3	ATTPDRGRMLDTQY
TRBV7-9	TRBJ2-7	ASSLGLDSYEQY
TRBV18	TRBJ1-5	ASSPPGGQPQH
TRBV2	TRBJ2-7	ASSQERPADFSYEQY
TRBV7-3	TRBJ2-7	ASSLRGTSGSEQY
TRBV9	TRBJ2-1	ASSVGGSASYNEQF
TRBV18	TRBJ2-5	ASSLAGSQETQY
TRBV5-4	TRBJ2-1	AGRRTSGIPPEVEQF
TRBV11-3	TRBJ2-1	ASSFRDSYNEQF
TRBV28	TRBJ2-7	ASSYHSMTALSYEQY
TRBV27	TRBJ2-7	ASRGHSSYEQY
TRBV5-1	TRBJ2-5	ASTSGQQYQETQY
TRBV27	TRBJ2-2	ASRTGQGPTGELF
TRBV28	TRBJ2-1	ASSEMNNEQF
TRBV14	TRBJ2-7	ASSQDLGSHEQY
TRBV30	TRBJ2-5	AWSPGLAGFETQY
TRBV4-1	TRBJ2-7	ASSQREGTPSYEQY
TRBV7-8	TRBJ2-1	ASSFQSGRALFNEQF